The clone carrying this T cell receptor (beta chain) is categorized as medium-sized. No antigen is known for it. The data originate from a study of liver allograft versus peripheral blood T cells. The wider study: Repertoires from peripheral blood of liver transplant recipients were compared with those inside their transplanted livers.

The CDR3 contains 13 residues. Germline V CDR1 and CDR2: KGHDR, SFDVKD. V lost 7 bases and J lost 5, with 10 bases in between. One entry per CDR3 protein results from TCRdb running MiXCR on the reads. The profile shows under 15,000 distinct CDR3 sequences, around 30% of them singletons. Study-level results: Intragraft liver T cell receptor repertoires reportedly differed from peripheral blood repertoires.

The clonotype originates from a human patient who had a liver transplant. Some of the T cells might come from the graft donor. The rearrangement uses TRBV24-1 and TRBJ1-4; the D is unclear. The CDR3 nucleotides read TGTGCCACCAGAGGTGCAGAGAATGAAAAACTGTTTTTT. It yields the protein CATRGAENEKLFF.